This T cell receptor beta chain was sequenced for a study of early T cells in non-severe SARS-CoV-2 infection. Study background: Investigators sequenced bulk RNA drawn from unsorted whole blood, and chains remained unpaired. Notes on the study in general: VDJdb-based matching was biased toward anti-spike CD8 responses and missed private and CD4 specificities.

Individual cDNA molecules carried attached unique molecular identifiers. MiXCR, applied by TCRdb to the 5' RACE reads, yields one record per CDR3 protein. The top ten clones hold 4% to 5.5% of a sample with tens of thousands of distinct CDR3 sequences, approximately 5.3% of them seen once. The germline gives CDR1 SGHVS, CDR2 FNYEAQ. The CDR3 runs 14 residues. In the case of this clonotype: Its specificity is unknown. Being one base from a much bigger clone, this may be a read error.

The sample consisted of whole blood. V gene TRBV7-6 combines with J gene TRBJ1-1; 8 nucleotides align to TRBD1. This TCR was sampled from an adult who was a healthcare worker with PCR-confirmed SARS-CoV-2 infection or an uninfected control (not recorded which). The CDR3 DNA sequence: TGTGCCAGCAGCTTTGGACAGGGTAGGACTGAAGCTTCCTTT. Translating it yields CASSFGQGRTEASF.